One sample yielded the 20 T cell receptor beta chains listed below, sequenced in a study of brain metastases from non-small cell lung cancer. Data came from immunoSEQ multiplex PCR; TCRdb stores just in-frame clones and leaves some out. The table has 2,000 to 2,500 clones, less than 95% seen once; the top ten hold about 3.5%. What was sequenced was primary lung tumor tissue. The source of these receptors is a donor aged 40 or over with non-small cell lung cancer.

This chain joins TRBV4-2 and TRBJ2-7; 10 bases are a match to TRBD1. Germline lookup yields CDR1 LGHNA and CDR2 YNFKEQ. This CDR3 is built from 15 residues. V was pared by 0 bases and J by 8 bases, with 7 bases of the junction left unmatched. CDR3 sequence reads: CASSQEATGGAKQYF. The CDR3 region has the DNA TGTGCCAGCAGCCAAGAAGCGACAGGGGGCGCGAAGCAGTACTTC.

In DNA form, the CDR3 reads TGTGCCAGCAGGTTCAGCGAAGACACTGAAGCTTTCTTT. The encoded protein is CASRFSEDTEAFF. The chain links TRBV25-1 to TRBJ1-1; D gene unclear. CDR1 MGHDK and CDR2 SYGVNS come from the germline V gene. V lost 6 bases to trimming and J lost 3 bases, with 11 bases between them. CDR3 length: 13 amino acids.

This sequence joins TRBV18 and TRBJ2-1, with TRBD2 matching over 11 bases. The CDR3 consists of 15 residues. Trimming removed 7 bases from V and 10 bases from J; junction bases left unmatched: 12. Per the germline V gene, CDR1 is KGHSH and CDR2 is LQKENI. The CDR3 sequence: CASYSGGASIREQFF. CDR3 in DNA: TGTGCCAGCTATAGCGGGGGGGCCTCGATCAGGGAGCAGTTCTTC.

Worth noting for this clone: One end of the junction fails to match germline, which may point to a read error. The genes are TRBV6-5 and TRBJ1-1, with no clear D. Germline assignment: CDR1 MNHEY and CDR2 SVGAGI. The CDR3 has 14 residues. CDR3 protein: CASNYSTSNTEAFF. The CDR3, as DNA: TGTGCCAGCAATTACTCTACATCAAACACTGAAGCTTTCTTT.

The chain joins TRBV9 to TRBJ1-3; 7 positions agree with TRBD1. This CDR3 has 16 amino acids. CDR1 is SGDLS and CDR2 is YYNGEE in the germline V gene. V shed 2 bases, J shed 0 bases, and the junction held 5 bases outside the gene matches. The CDR3: CASSVTGDSSGNTIYF. The CDR3 DNA reads as TGTGCCAGCAGCGTTACAGGGGATTCCTCTGGAAACACCATATATTTT.

This chain connects TRBV2 to TRBJ2-7; 7 bases are shared with TRBD1. The CDR3 sequence is 13 residues long. Per the germline V gene, CDR1 is SNHLY and CDR2 is FYNNEI. The V segment lost 6 bases and the J segment 7 bases; nucleotides outside the gene matches: 9. In DNA form, the CDR3 reads TGTGCCAGCAGGATTCAACAGGGGACGGAGCAGTACTTC. Its translation is CASRIQQGTEQYF.

The V call is TRBV19, the J call TRBJ1-1; D may be TRBD1 (6 bases). This CDR3 has 13 residues. V gave up 5 bases and J gave up 5 bases, with 12 bases separating them. Germline CDR1 reads LNHDA; CDR2 reads SQIVND (reference sequence). Here the CDR3 reads CASSSQGRTEAFF. The DNA of the CDR3 is TGTGCCAGTAGTTCACAGGGAAGAACTGAAGCTTTCTTT. The full variable domain, its missing parts supplied by reference TRBV19 and TRBJ1-1, is DGGITQSPKYLFRKEGQNVTLSCEQNLNHDAMYWYRQDPGQGLRLIYYSQIVNDFQKGDIAEGYSVSREKKESFPLTVTSAQKNPTAFYLCASSSQGRTEAFFGQGTRLTVV.

This sequence joins TRBV10-2 and TRBJ1-2, with D hard to call. The germline CDR1 and CDR2 sequences are WSHSY and SAAADI. With 2 bases removed from V and 4 bases from J, the gap between germline ends came to 8 bases. This CDR3 contains 13 residues. CDR3 protein: CASSETAAYGYTF. The CDR3 DNA follows: TGCGCCAGCAGTGAGACAGCAGCCTATGGCTACACCTTC.

The chain uses TRBV28 and TRBJ2-1, with 9 positions matching TRBD2. The germline V gene encodes CDR1 MDHEN and CDR2 SYDVKM. V dropped 1 base and J dropped 5; count of bases not matched to a gene: 6. This CDR3 contains 16 residues. The chain's CDR3 is CASSLFASGANNEQFF. The CDR3 DNA reads as TGTGCCAGCAGTTTATTCGCTAGCGGGGCAAACAATGAGCAGTTCTTC.

The chain links TRBV2 to TRBJ2-5; TRBD2 aligns across 8 bases. Germline V lookup: CDR1 SNHLY, CDR2 FYNNEI. This CDR3 region has 15 residues. Losses at the gene ends were 8 bases for V and 5 bases for J; bases not matched to a gene: 13. As DNA, the CDR3 is TGTGCCAGCGAGCGGGTGCGGGGGGTGCTTGAGACCCAGTACTTC. Residues: CASERVRGVLETQYF.

The V call is TRBV6-5, the J call TRBJ1-1; tentative D call: TRBD1 (5 bases). The CDR3 consists of 13 residues. Germline V CDR1 and CDR2: MNHEY, SVGAGI. Trimming removed 2 bases at V and 5 bases at J, with 9 bases between. For the CDR3, the DNA is TGTGCCAGCAGTTACGAGGAGGGGACTGAAGCTTTCTTT. Translating gives CASSYEEGTEAFF.

The chain links TRBV20-1 to TRBJ2-7; TRBD2 matches at 8 bases. The CDR3 loop spans 11 amino acids. From germline, CDR1 is DFQATT and CDR2 SNEGSKA (reference sequence). CDR3 DNA: TGCGAGGCTAGCGGGCCCTCGGAGCAGTACTTC. Translated: CEASGPSEQYF.

This clone was observed a few times. Other DNA sequences from this sample encode an identical CDR3 as well. The rearrangement joins TRBV3-1 (or the pseudogene TRBV3-2) to TRBJ2-3; 9 bases fit TRBD2. This CDR3 is 16 amino acids long. J gave up 0 bases and V 4 bases, and 5 bases lay outside the gene matches. Germline V lookup: CDR1 LGHDT, CDR2 YNNKEL (reference sequence). The CDR3 loop is CASSRRAGGSTDTQYF. The CDR3 region has the DNA TGTGCCAGCAGCCGCAGGGCGGGGGGGAGCACAGATACGCAGTATTTT.

The genes are TRBV6-2 or TRBV6-3 and TRBJ2-7; the D gene is possibly TRBD2 (5 bases). With 1 base removed from V and 5 bases from J, the gap between germline ends came to 9 bases. This CDR3 is built from 13 residues. Germline loops: CDR1 MNHEY, CDR2 SVGEGT. The CDR3 loop is CASSYYKGDEQYF. The CDR3 DNA sequence: TGTGCCAGCAGTTACTACAAGGGAGACGAGCAGTACTTC.

The chain joins TRBV7-2 to TRBJ1-6, with 8 positions matching TRBD1. CDR3 length equals 16 residues. Germline V gene sequence: CDR1 SGHTA, CDR2 FQGNSA. The junction had 7 bases not matched to a gene; V was cut back by 5 bases and J by 4 bases. The CDR3 reads CASSPRQGRYNSPLHF. DNA of the CDR3: TGTGCCAGCAGCCCAAGACAGGGGAGGTATAATTCACCCCTCCACTTT.

The rearrangement joins TRBV28 to TRBJ2-7; weak D call: TRBD2 (6 bases). V gave up 5 bases and J gave up 3 bases, with 26 bases separating them. CDR3 length: 18 amino acids. Germline CDR1 and CDR2: MDHEN and SYDVKM. CDR3 in amino acids: CASSPPPGLRPISYEQYF. CDR3 nucleotide sequence: TGTGCCAGCAGTCCACCCCCAGGACTAAGACCGATCAGCTACGAGCAGTACTTC.

The chain has TRBV6-5 and TRBJ1-1; D is unresolved. This CDR3 comprises 14 residues. Germline CDR1 is MNHEY and CDR2 is SVGAGI. V was clipped by 0 bases and J by 2 bases, with 7 bases between them. The CDR3 reads CASSYSTSNTEAFF. The CDR3 DNA sequence: TGTGCCAGCAGTTACTCTACATCAAACACTGAAGCTTTCTTT.

J is TRBJ2-1 and V is TRBV6-5, with D possibly matching TRBD2 (5 bases). V was trimmed by 6 bases and J by 12 bases, leaving 18 bases between them. The germline CDR1 and CDR2 sequences are MNHEY and SVGAGI. This CDR3 has 13 amino acids. DNA for the CDR3: TGTGCCAGCAGGGACCCCCTAGCACCTTCGCAGTTCTTC. This translates into CASRDPLAPSQFF.

The V call is TRBV15, the J call TRBJ2-3; D might be TRBD1 or TRBD2, each matching 5 bases. CDR3 length: 15 amino acids. V shed 2 bases and J shed 3 bases, with 12 bases lying between them. Germline CDR1 LNHNV, CDR2 YYDKDF (reference sequence). The CDR3 nucleotides are TGTGCCACCAGCAGAAGAGGGGACGGGACAGATACGCAGTATTTT. This translates into CATSRRGDGTDTQYF.

The V call is TRBV4-2, the J call TRBJ2-3; no definite D call. This CDR3 is 14 amino acids long. Germline V gene sequence: CDR1 LGHNA, CDR2 YNFKEQ. V dropped 1 base and J dropped 0 bases, with 5 bases sitting between them. CDR3 sequence reads: CASSQAASTDTQYF. The CDR3 DNA reads as TGTGCCAGCAGCCAAGCGGCGAGCACAGATACGCAGTATTTT.